This TCR beta chain was found in a study of blood T cell repertoires in COVID-19. Study summary: PBMCs, B-cell-depleted T cells, or T cells were the source of the cDNA or gDNA that made up the material.

This CDR3 has 12 residues. V lost 8 bases and J lost 6, with 14 bases in between. Per germline, CDR1 MNHEY and CDR2 SVGAGI. The data were produced by immunoSEQ multiplex PCR, yet TCRdb's version contains in-frame clones alone and is incomplete. The sample has 110,000 to 150,000 clones; 65% to 80% are singletons. This TCR was recovered from a woman aged 55-69 years with acute or convalescent COVID-19. V is TRBV6-5 and J is TRBJ2-7; possibly TRBD2 for D (6 bases). Sequenced input: peripheral blood. CDR3 DNA sequence: TGTGCCAGCTGGCCAGTCGGGGGCGAGCAGTACTTC. The encoded protein is CASWPVGGEQYF.